This T cell receptor (beta chain) was obtained from a study of cytomegalovirus exposure and HLA in healthy donors. Study-wide results and caveats: Specificity for CMV antigens was confirmed in vitro for a few of the CMV-associated chains. Reported results showed that the classifier diagnosed cytomegalovirus status with high specificity and sensitivity.

Amplification used 60 Vbeta primers and 13 Jbeta primers. Using immunoSEQ multiplex PCR, the repertoire was profiled, and TCRdb retains in-frame clones only, with some absent. The repertoire includes around 170,000 clones, just under 80% of them detected once, and approximately 2% sits in the top ten. Losses at the gene ends were 1 base for V and 3 bases for J; bases not matched to a gene: 7. Germline V lookup: CDR1 LGHNA, CDR2 YNFKEQ. The CDR3 spans 16 residues. Of note for this clone: What it binds is unknown.

Sequencing was done on a sample of PBMCs. This sequence joins TRBV4-2 and TRBJ1-1; 8 bases align to TRBD1. This receptor was obtained from a woman under 40 in good health and CMV-seronegative. The CDR3 loop is CASSQGDRRPDTEAFF. The CDR3 region has the DNA TGTGCCAGCAGCCAAGGGGACAGGAGACCCGACACTGAAGCTTTCTTT.